This TCR beta chain stems from a study of cytomegalovirus exposure and HLA in healthy donors. Points on this clone: Its antigen is unknown.

The study's findings and limits: Presence/absence analyses treated sequencing depth as roughly uniform across donors.

Use of 60 Vbeta and 13 Jbeta primers characterized the PCR. The data were produced by immunoSEQ multiplex PCR, yet TCRdb's version contains in-frame clones alone and is incomplete. Among 150,000 to 200,000 clones, approximately 80% were seen once, and the ten largest hold 1.5%. CDR3 length equals 14 residues. The germline V gene encodes CDR1 MGHRA and CDR2 YSYEKL. Trimming cost V 8 bases and J 0 bases, with 11 bases left between them. Specimen: PBMCs. The V and J genes are TRBV4-1 and TRBJ1-5; D is unclear. The sequence was collected from a woman younger than 30 in good health and CMV-seronegative. In DNA, the CDR3 is TGCGCCAGCCGGAAGACGGGTAGCAATCAGCCCCAGCATTTT. Protein product: CASRKTGSNQPQHF.